The 12 T cell receptor beta chains given below trace back to one sample, sequenced in a study of low-dose radiotherapy and immunotherapy resistance in tumors. Covering alpha and beta chains, TRAV- and TRBV-specific primers were used for the first-strand cDNA. With a V-primer adapter and a constant-region primer, TCRs were amplified for roughly 18 PCR cycles. TCRdb passed the reads through MiXCR, listing each CDR3 protein once. In the table there are 65,000 to 90,000 distinct CDR3 sequences, about 19% of which are singletons. The time point denotes: before trial treatment. Sample: PBMCs, taken before treatment. Receptors originate from a male donor with prostate cancer.

The chain employs TRBV28 and TRBJ2-3; 10 bases map to TRBD2. V lost 10 bases, J lost 4 bases, and 11 bases stayed unmatched. There are 15 residues in the CDR3. Germline values: CDR1 MDHEN, CDR2 SYDVKM. CDR3 in DNA: TGTGCCACCCCGTTACTAGCGGGACAGGCAGATACGCAGTATTTT. Protein product: CATPLLAGQADTQYF. Variable domain in full (rest from reference TRBV28 and TRBJ2-3): DVKVTQSSRYLVKRTGEKVFLECVQDMDHENMFWYRQDPGLGLRLIYFSYDVKMKEKGDIPEGYSVSREKKERFSLILESASTNQTSMYLCATPLLAGQADTQYFGPGTRLTVL.

About this clonotype itself: Since a much larger clone is just one base distant, this may be a read error. DNA of the CDR3: TGTGCCAGCAGCCCTATAGCGGGGGGGAACTACGAGCAGTTCTTC. Translated, it gives CASSPIAGGNYEQFF. V and J are TRBV7-8 and TRBJ2-1, with TRBD2 matching over 11 bases. The CDR3 consists of 15 residues. V dropped 5 bases and J dropped 10; count of bases not matched to a gene: 10. Germline CDR1 reads SGHVS; CDR2 reads FQNEAQ.

This clonotype appeared many times. The gene calls are TRBV6-5 and TRBJ2-2; perhaps D is TRBD1 or TRBD2 (7 bases each). Germline CDR1 is MNHEY and CDR2 is SVGAGI. Trimming took off 5 bases at V and 2 bases at J, with 18 bases between the two ends. This CDR3 region has 17 residues. DNA of the CDR3: TGTGCCAGCAGTCCTGGGGCAGGGGGGGCCAACACCGGGGAGCTGTTTTTT. This gives the protein CASSPGAGGANTGELFF.

This chain connects TRBV29-1 to TRBJ1-2; possibly TRBD1 for D (5 bases). CDR1 is SQVTM, CDR2 ANQGSEA, per germline. The CDR3 is made up of 12 amino acids. Trimming pared 7 bases from V and 1 base from J, leaving 10 bases between. The CDR3 DNA is TGCAGCGGGGAGGACAATAACTATGGCTACACCTTC. Translating gives CSGEDNNYGYTF.

This clonotype was detected many times. The chain recombines TRBV5-6 with TRBJ1-1, with TRBD1 as a possible D gene (6 bases). The CDR3 covers 16 residues. Germline assignment: CDR1 SGHDT and CDR2 YYEEEE. Between the trimmed V and J ends, which lost 5 bases and 1 base, there was a span of 18 bases. CDR3 DNA sequence: TGTGCCAGCAGACGGAGGCCGGGACAACGGAACACTGAAGCTTTCTTT. As protein: CASRRRPGQRNTEAFF.

This clonotype was recorded many times. The chain uses TRBV7-2 and TRBJ2-7, with TRBD2 matching 8 bases. The CDR3 is 15 amino acids. CDR1 and CDR2 (germline): SGHTA, FQGNSA. V shed 6 bases and J 2 bases; nucleotides not matched to a gene: 9. CDR3 in amino acids: CASRDGSSGTYEQYF. The CDR3 DNA reads TGTGCCAGCAGGGATGGGAGTAGCGGGACCTACGAGCAGTACTTC. Complete variable domain (other parts from reference TRBV7-2 and TRBJ2-7): GAGVSQSPSNKVTEKGKDVELRCDPISGHTALYWYRQSLGQGLEFLIYFQGNSAPDKSGLPSDRFSAERTGGSVSTLTIQRTQQEDSAVYLCASRDGSSGTYEQYFGPGTRLTVT.

The J gene is TRBJ1-1, the V gene TRBV7-2; D remains ambiguous. CDR1 is SGHTA, CDR2 FQGNSA, per germline. V was shortened by 6 bases and J by 0 bases, with 11 bases between the two germline ends. The CDR3 extends over 14 amino acids. The CDR3 protein is CASRPHGLNTEAFF. The CDR3 nucleotides are TGTGCCAGCAGACCACACGGCTTGAACACTGAAGCTTTCTTT. The whole variable domain, filled in from reference TRBV7-2 and TRBJ1-1, reads GAGVSQSPSNKVTEKGKDVELRCDPISGHTALYWYRQSLGQGLEFLIYFQGNSAPDKSGLPSDRFSAERTGGSVSTLTIQRTQQEDSAVYLCASRPHGLNTEAFFGQGTRLTVV.

At least ten counts were recorded for this clonotype. V is TRBV12-3 or TRBV12-4 and J is TRBJ2-3; TRBD1 might be the D (6 bases). The CDR3 has 13 residues. Trimming cost V 4 bases and J 1 base, with 6 bases left between them. This CDR3 reads CASSYRGTDTQYF. The CDR3 DNA reads as TGTGCCAGCAGTTACAGGGGCACAGATACGCAGTATTTT.

Many counts were recorded for this clonotype. V and J are TRBV4-1 and TRBJ2-7, with 9 bases identical to TRBD2. Germline assignment: CDR1 MGHRA and CDR2 YSYEKL. The V gene end was trimmed by 4 bases and the J gene end by 1 base; junction bases not matched to a gene: 11. The CDR3 totals 17 residues. The CDR3 sequence is CASSPIGREGVSYEQYF. DNA for the CDR3: TGCGCCAGCAGCCCAATAGGGCGGGAGGGGGTATCCTACGAGCAGTACTTC.

The V and J genes are TRBV7-6 and TRBJ1-1, with D perhaps matching TRBD1 (5 bases). The germline V gene encodes CDR1 SGHVS and CDR2 FNYEAQ. Trimming cost V 5 bases and J 11 bases, with 18 bases left between them. This CDR3 has 13 amino acids. CDR3 in amino acids: CASSTRGRGPAFF. The CDR3 region has the DNA TGTGCCAGCAGCACAAGGGGTAGGGGCCCGGCTTTCTTT. The full variable domain, with the rest looked up from reference TRBV7-6 and TRBJ1-1, is GAGVSQSPRYKVTKRGQDVALRCDPISGHVSLYWYRQALGQGPEFLTYFNYEAQQDKSGLPNDRFSAERPEGSISTLTIQRTEQRDSAMYRCASSTRGRGPAFFGQGTRLTVV.

This clonotype was picked up many times. This chain connects TRBV28 to TRBJ1-2; D uncertain. V lost 7 bases to trimming and J lost 0 bases, with 9 bases between them. Germline V gene sequence: CDR1 MDHEN, CDR2 SYDVKM. CDR3 length: 13 amino acids. CDR3: CASTRPPNYGYTF. The CDR3 coding sequence is TGTGCCAGCACCCGTCCCCCTAACTATGGCTACACCTTC.

At least ten counts were recorded for this clonotype. This rearrangement joins TRBV9 to TRBJ1-6, with D maybe TRBD1 (5 bases). In germline, CDR1 is SGDLS, CDR2 YYNGEE. The CDR3 contains 14 residues. Trimming stripped 0 bases from V and 6 bases from J, with 7 bases between. The CDR3 here is CASSVGQFNSPLHF. CDR3 nucleotide sequence: TGTGCCAGCAGCGTAGGACAGTTTAATTCACCCCTCCACTTT.